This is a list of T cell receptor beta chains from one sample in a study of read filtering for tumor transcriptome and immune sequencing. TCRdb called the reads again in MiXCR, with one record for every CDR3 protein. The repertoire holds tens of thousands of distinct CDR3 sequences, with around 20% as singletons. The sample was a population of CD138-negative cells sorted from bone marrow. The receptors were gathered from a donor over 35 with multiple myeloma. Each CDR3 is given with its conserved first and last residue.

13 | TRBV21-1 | CASSKGREDEQFF
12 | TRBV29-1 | CSVGAYRETQYF
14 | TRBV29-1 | CSVLYMTDNTEAFF
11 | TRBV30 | CAWRGIDEAFF
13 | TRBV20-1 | CSVDGGHTGELFF
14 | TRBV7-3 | CASSGGPDGGEQSF
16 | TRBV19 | CASIGGLAGDKGEQFF
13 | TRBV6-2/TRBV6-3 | CASRRGSGNTIYF
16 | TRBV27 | CASSMYGQGANYGYTF
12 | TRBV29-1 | CSVERLNTEAFF
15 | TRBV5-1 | CASSYLRGRAGEQYF
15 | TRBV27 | CASSRTSGGYNEQFF
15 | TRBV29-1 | CSVVPAGSSGNTIYF
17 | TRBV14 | CASSQTTGGPFGGELFF
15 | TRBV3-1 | CASSHGGLSYNEQFF
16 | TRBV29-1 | CSVELRTSGRIETQYF
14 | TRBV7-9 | CASSFTDRGDEQYF
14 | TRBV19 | CASRPQGWAYEQYF
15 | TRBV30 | CAWSGAGGGKSEQFF
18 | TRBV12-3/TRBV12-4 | CASSLVRGASSGYSEQFF
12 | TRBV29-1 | CSVGEGSTEAFF
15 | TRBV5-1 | CASSLGGQGNEKLFF
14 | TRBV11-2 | CASSLEVKVNEQFF
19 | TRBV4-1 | CASSQELTGTTNEIDEQYF
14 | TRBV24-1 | CATSGGLASDTQYF
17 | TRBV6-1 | CASSPGGYQSGTDTQYF
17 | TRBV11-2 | CASSPHGLAHSTDTQYF
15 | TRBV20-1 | CSAMVPMGRNTEAFF
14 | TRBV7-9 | CASSSRGRSYEQYF
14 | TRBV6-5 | CASSFGQEVGELFF
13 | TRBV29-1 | CSVVRDPLTEAFF
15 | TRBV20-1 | CSARPGTPNSYEQYF
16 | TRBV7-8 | CASSSRLAGAQETQYF
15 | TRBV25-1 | CASSESGTAGLEQYF
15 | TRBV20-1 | CSARDSKSLNTEAFF
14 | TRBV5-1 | CASSLGSSMETQYF
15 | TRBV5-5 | CASSLASGSYNEQFF
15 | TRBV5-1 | CASSLGQARVNEQFF
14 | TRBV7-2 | CASNGLAGADGYTF
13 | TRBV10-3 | CAISQGNTGELFF
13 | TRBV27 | CASSLGTNTEAFF
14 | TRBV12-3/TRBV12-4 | CASSPGQGYNEQFF
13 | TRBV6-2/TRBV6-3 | CASRSPMGTEAFF
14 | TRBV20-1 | CSAQGGWGDTEAFF
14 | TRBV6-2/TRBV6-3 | CASSKLQVNNEQFF
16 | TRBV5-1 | CASSLRQGSSYNEQFF
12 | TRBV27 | CASGTGRDEQYF
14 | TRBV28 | CASRPPGPKTEAFF
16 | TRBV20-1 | CSAALIEGHSNQPQHF
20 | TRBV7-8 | CASSLERPGLAGRLTDTQYF
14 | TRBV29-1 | CSAARRQTYNEQFF
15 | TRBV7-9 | CASSLRQGAAGELFF
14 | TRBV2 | CASSRFIPLETQYF
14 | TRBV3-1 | CASSQRMENLIVGF
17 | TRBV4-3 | CASSQTTAYGTNSPLHF
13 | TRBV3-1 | CASSHWGSSEAFF
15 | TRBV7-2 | CASSVTSGSGNEQFF
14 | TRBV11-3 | CASLGGLAYNEQFF
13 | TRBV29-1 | CSSGTGGSDTQYF
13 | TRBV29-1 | CSLQGGSTDTQYF